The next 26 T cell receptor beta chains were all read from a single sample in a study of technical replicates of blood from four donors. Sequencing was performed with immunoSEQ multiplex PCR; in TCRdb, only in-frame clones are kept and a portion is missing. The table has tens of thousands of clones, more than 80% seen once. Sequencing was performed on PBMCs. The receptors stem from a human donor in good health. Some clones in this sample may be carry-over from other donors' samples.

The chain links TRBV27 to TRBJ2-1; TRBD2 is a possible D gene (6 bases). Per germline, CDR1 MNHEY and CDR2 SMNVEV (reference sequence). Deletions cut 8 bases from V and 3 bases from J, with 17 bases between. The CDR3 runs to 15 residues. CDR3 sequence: CASRAGRGNYNEQFF. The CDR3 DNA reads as TGTGCCAGCCGGGCGGGGCGGGGCAACTACAATGAGCAGTTCTTC.

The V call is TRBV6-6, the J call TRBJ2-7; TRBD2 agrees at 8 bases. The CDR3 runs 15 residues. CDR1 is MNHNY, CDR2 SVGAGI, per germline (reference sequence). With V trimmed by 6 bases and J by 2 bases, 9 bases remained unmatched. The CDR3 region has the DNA TGTGCCAGCAGGCCCCGGGGGGGGAATCCCTACGAGCAGTACTTC. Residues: CASRPRGGNPYEQYF.

CDR3 in DNA: TGTGCCAGCAGCTTAGGCAAAGCGACGGAGACCCAGTACTTC. This sequence encodes CASSLGKATETQYF. The V call is TRBV7-2, the J call TRBJ2-5; D ambiguous. This CDR3 has 14 amino acids. The germline gives CDR1 SGHTA, CDR2 FQGNSA. V was cut by 1 base and J by 5 bases, with 11 bases left in between.

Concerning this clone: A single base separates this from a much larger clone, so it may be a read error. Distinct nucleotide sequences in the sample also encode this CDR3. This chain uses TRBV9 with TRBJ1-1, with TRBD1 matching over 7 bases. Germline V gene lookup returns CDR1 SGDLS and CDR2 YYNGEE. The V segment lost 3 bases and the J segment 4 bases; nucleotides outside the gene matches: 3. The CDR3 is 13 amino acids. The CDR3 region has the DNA TGTGCCAGCAGCGGGGACAGCCTCACTGAAGCTTTCTTT. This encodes CASSGDSLTEAFF.

CDR3 DNA sequence: TGTGCCATCAGGGGGACAGGGGGCTACGAGCAGTACTTC. It codes for CAIRGTGGYEQYF. V gene TRBV10-3 combines with J gene TRBJ2-7, with TRBD1 matching over 11 bases. There are 13 residues in the CDR3. V lost 6 bases to trimming and J lost 3 bases; unmatched junction nucleotides: 1. Germline V CDR1 and CDR2: ENHRY, SYGVKD.

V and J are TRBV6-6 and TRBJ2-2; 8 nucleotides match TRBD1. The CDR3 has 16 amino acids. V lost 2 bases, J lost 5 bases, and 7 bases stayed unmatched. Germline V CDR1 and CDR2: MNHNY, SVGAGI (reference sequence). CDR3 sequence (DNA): TGTGCCAGCAGTTACCCACAGGGGGTTGGTACCGGGGAGCTGTTTTTT. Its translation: CASSYPQGVGTGELFF.

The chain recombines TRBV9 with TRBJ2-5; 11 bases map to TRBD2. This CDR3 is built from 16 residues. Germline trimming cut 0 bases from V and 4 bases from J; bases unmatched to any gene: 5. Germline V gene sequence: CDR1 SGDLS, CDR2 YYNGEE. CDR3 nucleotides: TGTGCCAGCAGCGTAGCTGTTCTAGCGGGGGGAGAGACCCAGTACTTC. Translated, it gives CASSVAVLAGGETQYF.

Here the CDR3 reads CASSYPALVFDEQFF. In DNA, the CDR3 is TGTGCCAGCAGTTATCCTGCGCTAGTGTTTGATGAGCAGTTCTTC. The genes are TRBV6-9 and TRBJ2-1; D is unresolved. The germline gives CDR1 MNHGY, CDR2 SVAAGI. Trimming stripped 2 bases from V and 8 bases from J, with 16 bases between. This CDR3 contains 15 residues.

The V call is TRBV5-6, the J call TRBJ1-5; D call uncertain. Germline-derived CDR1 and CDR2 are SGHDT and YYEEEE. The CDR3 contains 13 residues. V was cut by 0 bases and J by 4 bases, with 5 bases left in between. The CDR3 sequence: CASSLERNQPQHF. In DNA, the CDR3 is TGTGCCAGCAGCTTGGAGAGGAATCAGCCCCAGCATTTT.

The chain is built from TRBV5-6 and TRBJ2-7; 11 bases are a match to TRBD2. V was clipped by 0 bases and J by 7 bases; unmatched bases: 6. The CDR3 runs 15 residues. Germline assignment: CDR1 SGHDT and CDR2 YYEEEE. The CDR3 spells CASSLVLAGENEQYF. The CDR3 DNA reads TGTGCCAGCAGCTTGGTACTAGCGGGAGAGAATGAGCAGTACTTC.

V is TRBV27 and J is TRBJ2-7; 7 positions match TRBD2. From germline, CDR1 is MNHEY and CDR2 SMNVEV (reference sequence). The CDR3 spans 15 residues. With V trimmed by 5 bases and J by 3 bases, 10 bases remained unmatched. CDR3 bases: TGTGCCAGCAGTACACCCGGAGTAGCGGGCTACGAGCAGTACTTC. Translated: CASSTPGVAGYEQYF.

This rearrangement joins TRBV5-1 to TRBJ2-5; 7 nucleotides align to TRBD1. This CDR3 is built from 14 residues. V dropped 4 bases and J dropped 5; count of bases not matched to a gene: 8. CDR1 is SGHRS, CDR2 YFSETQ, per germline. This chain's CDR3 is CASSPGQSRETQYF. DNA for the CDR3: TGCGCCAGCAGCCCGGGACAGTCCAGGGAGACCCAGTACTTC.

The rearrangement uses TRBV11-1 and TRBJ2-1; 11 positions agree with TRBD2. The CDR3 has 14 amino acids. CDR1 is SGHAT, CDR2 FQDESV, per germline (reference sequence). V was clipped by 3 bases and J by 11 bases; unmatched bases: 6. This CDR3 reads CASSFSGGARKQFF. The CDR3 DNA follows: TGTGCCAGCAGCTTTAGCGGGGGGGCCCGCAAGCAGTTCTTC.

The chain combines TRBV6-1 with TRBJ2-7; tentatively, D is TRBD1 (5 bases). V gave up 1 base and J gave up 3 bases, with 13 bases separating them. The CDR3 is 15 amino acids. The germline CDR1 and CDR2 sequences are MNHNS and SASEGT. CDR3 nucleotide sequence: TGTGCCAGCAGTGAAGGGGCAGGGTGGGGCTACGAGCAGTACTTC. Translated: CASSEGAGWGYEQYF.

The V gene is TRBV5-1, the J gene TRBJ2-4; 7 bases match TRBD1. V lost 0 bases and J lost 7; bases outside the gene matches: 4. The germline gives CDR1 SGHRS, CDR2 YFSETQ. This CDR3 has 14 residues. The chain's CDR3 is CASSLGQGWNIQYF. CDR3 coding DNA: TGCGCCAGCAGCTTGGGACAGGGTTGGAACATTCAGTACTTC.

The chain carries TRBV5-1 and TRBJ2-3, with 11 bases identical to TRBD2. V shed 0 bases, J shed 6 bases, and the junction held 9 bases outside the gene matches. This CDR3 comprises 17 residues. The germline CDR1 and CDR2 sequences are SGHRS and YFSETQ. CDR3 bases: TGCGCCAGCAGCTTGGCAGGACTAGCGGGTTCTCGGGATACGCAGTATTTT. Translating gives CASSLAGLAGSRDTQYF.

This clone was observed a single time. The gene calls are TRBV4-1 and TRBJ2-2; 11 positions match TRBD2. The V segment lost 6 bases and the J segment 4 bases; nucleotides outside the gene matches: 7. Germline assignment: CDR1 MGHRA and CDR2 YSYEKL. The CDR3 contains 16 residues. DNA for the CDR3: TGCGCCAGCAGAAATACTAGCGGGGGATTCACCGGGGAGCTGTTTTTT. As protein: CASRNTSGGFTGELFF.

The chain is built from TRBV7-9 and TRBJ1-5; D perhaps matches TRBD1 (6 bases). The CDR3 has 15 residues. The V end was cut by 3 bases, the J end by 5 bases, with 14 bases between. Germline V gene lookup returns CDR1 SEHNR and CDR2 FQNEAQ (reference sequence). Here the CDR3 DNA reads TGTGCCAGCAGCTTCGGGGGGGGCCCCGATCAGCCCCAGCATTTT. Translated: CASSFGGGPDQPQHF. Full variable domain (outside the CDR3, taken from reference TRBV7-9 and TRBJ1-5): DTGVSQNPRHKITKRGQNVTFRCDPISEHNRLYWYRQTLGQGPEFLTYFQNEAQLEKSRLLSDRFSAERPKGSFSTLEIQRTEQGDSAMYLCASSFGGGPDQPQHFGDGTRLSIL.

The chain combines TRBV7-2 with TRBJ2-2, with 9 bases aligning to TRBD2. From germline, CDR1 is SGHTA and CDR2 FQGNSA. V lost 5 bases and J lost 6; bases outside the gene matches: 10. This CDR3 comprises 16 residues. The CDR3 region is CASSLSGLANAGELFF. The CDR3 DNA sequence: TGTGCCAGCAGCCTCAGCGGACTAGCGAATGCCGGGGAGCTGTTTTTT.

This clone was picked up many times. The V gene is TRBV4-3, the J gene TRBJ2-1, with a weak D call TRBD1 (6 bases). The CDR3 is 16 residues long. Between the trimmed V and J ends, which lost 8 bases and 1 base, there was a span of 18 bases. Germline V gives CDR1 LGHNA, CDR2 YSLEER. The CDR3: CASRQAVGESYNEQFF. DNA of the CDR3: TGCGCCAGCCGACAGGCCGTAGGGGAGTCCTACAATGAGCAGTTCTTC.

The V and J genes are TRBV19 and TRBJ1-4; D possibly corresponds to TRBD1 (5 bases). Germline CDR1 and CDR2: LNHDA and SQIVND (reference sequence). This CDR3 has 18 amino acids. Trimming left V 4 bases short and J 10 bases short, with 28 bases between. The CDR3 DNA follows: TGTGCCAGTAGTAATGGGAGGGAGAGTGACCAACACGGGGGAAAACTGTTTTTT. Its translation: CASSNGRESDQHGGKLFF.

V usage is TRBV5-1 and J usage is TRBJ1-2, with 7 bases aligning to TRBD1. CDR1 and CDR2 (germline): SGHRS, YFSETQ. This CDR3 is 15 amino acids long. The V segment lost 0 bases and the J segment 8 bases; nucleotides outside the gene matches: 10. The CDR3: CASSLVTGETSGYTF. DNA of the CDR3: TGCGCCAGCAGCTTGGTCACAGGGGAGACAAGCGGCTACACCTTC.

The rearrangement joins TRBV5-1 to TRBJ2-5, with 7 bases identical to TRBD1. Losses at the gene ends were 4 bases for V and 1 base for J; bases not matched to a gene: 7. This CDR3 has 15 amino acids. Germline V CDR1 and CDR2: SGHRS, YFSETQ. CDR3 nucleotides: TGCGCCAGCAGCGACGGGACAGCTTTCCAAGAGACCCAGTACTTC. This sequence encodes CASSDGTAFQETQYF.

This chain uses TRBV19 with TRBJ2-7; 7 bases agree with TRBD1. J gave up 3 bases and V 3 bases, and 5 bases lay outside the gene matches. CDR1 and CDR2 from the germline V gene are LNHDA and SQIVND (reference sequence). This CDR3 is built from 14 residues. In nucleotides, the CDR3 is TGTGCCAGTAGTATCGGGACAGTAGACTACGAGCAGTACTTC. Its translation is CASSIGTVDYEQYF.

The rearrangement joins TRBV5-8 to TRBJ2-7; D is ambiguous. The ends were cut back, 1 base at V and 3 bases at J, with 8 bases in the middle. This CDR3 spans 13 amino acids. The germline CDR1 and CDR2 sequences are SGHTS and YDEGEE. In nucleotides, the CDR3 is TGTGCCAGCAGCTTGACCGGGTACTACGAGCAGTACTTC. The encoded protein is CASSLTGYYEQYF.

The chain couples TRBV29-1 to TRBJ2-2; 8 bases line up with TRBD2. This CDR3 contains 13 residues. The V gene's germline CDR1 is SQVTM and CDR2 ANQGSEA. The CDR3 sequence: CSAGLGNTGELFF. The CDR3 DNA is TGCAGTGCGGGACTAGGCAACACCGGGGAGCTGTTTTTT.